These 27 T cell receptor beta chains were all obtained from the same sample, sequenced in a study of blood T cell repertoires in COVID-19. Using immunoSEQ multiplex PCR, the repertoire was profiled, and TCRdb retains in-frame clones only, with some absent. The sample includes some 170,000 clones, 76% of them seen just once. The specimen sequenced was peripheral blood. These receptors were collected from a woman in her forties or fifties with active or convalescent COVID-19.

The gene calls are TRBV28 and TRBJ2-3; a possible D gene is TRBD1 (6 bases). CDR1 and CDR2 (germline): MDHEN, SYDVKM. V lost 8 bases to trimming and J lost 1 base, with 10 bases between them. The CDR3 has 13 amino acids. CDR3: CASRWGRTDTQYF. CDR3 nucleotide sequence: TGTGCCAGCCGATGGGGGCGCACAGATACGCAGTATTTT.

The rearrangement links TRBV6-5 to TRBJ2-3; the match to TRBD1 covers 8 bases. CDR1 MNHEY and CDR2 SVGAGI come from the germline V gene. The CDR3 is 15 amino acids. V dropped 6 bases and J dropped 2; count of bases not matched to a gene: 7. This chain's CDR3 is CASSLGQGDTDTQYF. CDR3 in DNA: TGTGCCAGCAGCCTCGGACAGGGAGACACAGATACGCAGTATTTT.

The chain combines TRBV2 with TRBJ2-5, with 8 bases matching TRBD2. The germline V gene encodes CDR1 SNHLY and CDR2 FYNNEI. The CDR3 covers 14 residues. The V and J ends lost 7 bases and 1 base, in that order; junction bases with no gene match: 5. The CDR3 coding sequence is TGTGCCAGCACTCGGGGGGGGAGCCAAGAGACCCAGTACTTC. This codes for CASTRGGSQETQYF.

The J gene is TRBJ1-2, the V gene TRBV19, with 7 nucleotides matching TRBD1. The CDR3 runs to 14 residues. Germline V gene data show CDR1 as LNHDA and CDR2 as SQIVND (reference sequence). The ends lost 1 base at V and 3 bases at J; junction bases unmatched: 2. In DNA, the CDR3 is TGTGCCAGTAGTATAGGCGGACAGGACTATGGCTACACCTTC. Encoded protein: CASSIGGQDYGYTF. Looking up the rest from reference TRBV19 and TRBJ1-2 gives the full variable domain: DGGITQSPKYLFRKEGQNVTLSCEQNLNHDAMYWYRQDPGQGLRLIYYSQIVNDFQKGDIAEGYSVSREKKESFPLTVTSAQKNPTAFYLCASSIGGQDYGYTFGSGTRLTVV.

The chain uses TRBV4-2 and TRBJ2-1, with D perhaps matching TRBD2 (5 bases). CDR3 length: 13 residues. Germline CDR1 is LGHNA and CDR2 is YNFKEQ. The ends were cut back, 4 bases at V and 9 bases at J, with 13 bases in the middle. As DNA, the CDR3 is TGTGCCAGCAGCCCTCAAGCGGATATTGAGCAGTTCTTC. Its translation: CASSPQADIEQFF.

This chain links TRBV6-5 with TRBJ1-5; 11 bases match TRBD1. Germline V gene sequence: CDR1 MNHEY, CDR2 SVGAGI. J lost 4 bases, V lost 6 bases, and 5 bases had no gene match. The CDR3 extends over 15 amino acids. For the CDR3, the DNA is TGTGCCAGCAGCTTGGACAGGGGGCCTAATCAGCCCCAGCATTTT. Translating it yields CASSLDRGPNQPQHF.

V and J are TRBV9 and TRBJ2-7; 13 bases fit TRBD2. V shed 3 bases, J shed 2 bases, and the junction held 17 bases outside the gene matches. The CDR3 contains 20 residues. Looked up from germline, CDR1 is SGDLS and CDR2 is YYNGEE. The CDR3: CASSASPGLAGAIETYEQYF. The CDR3 DNA reads TGTGCCAGCAGCGCCAGCCCCGGACTAGCGGGGGCTATCGAAACCTACGAGCAGTACTTC.

The genes are TRBV19 and TRBJ1-5, with a tentative D call TRBD1 (5 bases). The CDR3 length is 14 residues. Germline CDR1 and CDR2: LNHDA and SQIVND (reference sequence). The V gene lost 2 bases and the J gene lost 8 bases, with 13 bases spanning the gap. For the CDR3, the DNA is TGTGCCAGTAGTATATTCCGGGGGAAGAAGCCCCAGCATTTT. Residues: CASSIFRGKKPQHF.

This chain joins TRBV11-2 and TRBJ2-7; 12 nucleotides align to TRBD2. Germline V CDR1 and CDR2: SGHAT, FQNNGV. The CDR3 is made up of 14 amino acids. The J segment lost 5 bases and the V segment lost 1 base, leaving 0 bases of the junction unmatched. The CDR3 DNA is TGTGCCAGCAGCTTAGGGACTAGCGGGGACGAGCAGTACTTC. Protein product: CASSLGTSGDEQYF.

This clone turned up a few times. The sample contains more than one DNA sequence encoding this CDR3. V usage is TRBV7-2 and J usage is TRBJ1-5; weak D call: TRBD1 (6 bases). V gave up 5 bases and J gave up 7 bases, with 12 bases separating them. The CDR3 sequence is 13 residues long. From germline, CDR1 is SGHTA and CDR2 FQGNSA. The CDR3 here is CASSPRGGQPQHF. Written as DNA, the CDR3 is TGTGCCAGCAGCCCCAGGGGTGGGCAGCCCCAGCATTTT.

V usage is TRBV3-1 (or the pseudogene TRBV3-2) and J usage is TRBJ1-1; possibly TRBD1 for D (6 bases). The germline gives CDR1 LGHDT, CDR2 YNNKEL (reference sequence). The CDR3 is 14 residues long. Trimming pared 0 bases from V and 4 bases from J, leaving 9 bases between. CDR3 loop: CASSQDYRATEAFF. The DNA for the CDR3 is TGTGCCAGCAGCCAAGATTACAGGGCCACTGAAGCTTTCTTT.

The chain has TRBV2 and TRBJ2-5, with 11 bases identical to TRBD1. V lost 5 bases to trimming and J lost 4 bases; unmatched junction nucleotides: 3. The germline V gene encodes CDR1 SNHLY and CDR2 FYNNEI. The CDR3 runs to 14 residues. CDR3 sequence: CASSRTGGLETQYF. The CDR3 coding sequence is TGTGCCAGCAGTAGGACAGGGGGCTTAGAGACCCAGTACTTC.

The V gene is TRBV19, the J gene TRBJ1-5; 10 bases agree with TRBD1. CDR1 and CDR2 (germline): LNHDA, SQIVND (reference sequence). V shed 4 bases and J 4 bases; nucleotides not matched to a gene: 7. CDR3 size: 16 residues. The CDR3 DNA sequence: TGTGCCAGTAGTAGATATGGGGGACAGGGGAATCAGCCCCAGCATTTT. Protein: CASSRYGGQGNQPQHF. The complete variable domain, with remaining parts taken from reference TRBV19 and TRBJ1-5, reads DGGITQSPKYLFRKEGQNVTLSCEQNLNHDAMYWYRQDPGQGLRLIYYSQIVNDFQKGDIAEGYSVSREKKESFPLTVTSAQKNPTAFYLCASSRYGGQGNQPQHFGDGTRLSIL.

Many counts were recorded for this clone. V and J are TRBV30 and TRBJ1-2, with unresolved D. The CDR3 spans 13 residues. Trimming removed 3 bases from V and 2 bases from J, with 10 bases in between. Germline V gene data show CDR1 as GTSNPN and CDR2 as SVGIG (reference sequence). CDR3: CAWRRGQNYGYTF. In nucleotides, the CDR3 is TGTGCCTGGAGGCGAGGGCAGAACTATGGCTACACCTTC.

This clone was observed a few times. The genes are TRBV5-1 and TRBJ2-6; D ambiguous. Trimming stripped 4 bases from V and 0 bases from J, with 8 bases between. Germline V lookup: CDR1 SGHRS, CDR2 YFSETQ. CDR3 length: 15 amino acids. Here the CDR3 DNA reads TGCGCCAGCAGCCGAAGAGACTCTGGGGCCAACGTCCTGACTTTC. This sequence encodes CASSRRDSGANVLTF.

The chain recombines TRBV5-1 with TRBJ2-1, with 7 nucleotides matching TRBD2. V lost 1 base to trimming and J lost 4 bases; unmatched junction nucleotides: 11. CDR1 and CDR2 (germline): SGHRS, YFSETQ. There are 17 residues in the CDR3. Here the CDR3 reads CASSLTGGSGSYNEQFF. The DNA of the CDR3 is TGCGCCAGCAGCTTGACGGGGGGATCGGGTTCTTACAATGAGCAGTTCTTC.

This chain joins TRBV5-1 and TRBJ2-1; 12 positions agree with TRBD1. The CDR3 length is 15 residues. CDR1 is SGHRS and CDR2 is YFSETQ in the germline V gene. The V and J ends lost 4 bases and 7 bases, in that order; junction bases with no gene match: 6. CDR3 bases: TGCGCCAGCAGCCCGGGACAGGGGGCGCTTAATGAGCAGTTCTTC. This gives the protein CASSPGQGALNEQFF.

The chain uses TRBV4-1 and TRBJ2-5, with no clear D. Trimming cost V 2 bases and J 3 bases, with 7 bases left between them. Germline CDR1 reads MGHRA; CDR2 reads YSYEKL. This CDR3 is 13 amino acids long. The CDR3 sequence: CASSQRLEETQYF. Here the CDR3 DNA reads TGCGCCAGCAGCCAACGACTGGAAGAGACCCAGTACTTC.

The chain couples TRBV18 to TRBJ2-5; TRBD1 matches 8 bases. Per the germline V gene, CDR1 is KGHSH and CDR2 is LQKENI. Unmatched junction bases numbered 8, after V lost 4 bases and J lost 4 bases. The length of the CDR3 is 15 residues. Here the CDR3 reads CASSQDRAAGETQYF. The CDR3 DNA is TGTGCCAGCTCACAGGACAGGGCAGCGGGAGAGACCCAGTACTTC.

This clone was seen once. J is TRBJ2-2 and V is TRBV25-1, with a tentative D call TRBD1 (6 bases). From germline, CDR1 is MGHDK and CDR2 SYGVNS. Trimming shortened V by 0 bases and J by 5 bases, and 7 bases separated the two germline ends. The CDR3 totals 14 residues. The CDR3 nucleotides read TGTGCCAGCAGTGAATACGGACAGACCGGGGAGCTGTTTTTT. Translating gives CASSEYGQTGELFF.

V gene TRBV9 combines with J gene TRBJ1-6, with D perhaps TRBD1 (6 bases). Trimming took off 0 bases at V and 6 bases at J, with 10 bases between the two ends. CDR1 SGDLS and CDR2 YYNGEE come from the germline V gene. CDR3 size: 15 residues. The CDR3 sequence is CASSVGTVPNSPLHF. In nucleotides, the CDR3 is TGTGCCAGCAGCGTAGGGACAGTCCCTAATTCACCCCTCCACTTT.

CDR3 coding DNA: TGTGCCAGCAGCTTAGGAGGGGTTACACTAGCGAGGAGCTCCTACAATGAGCAGTTCTTC. This gives the protein CASSLGGVTLARSSYNEQFF. The V and J genes are TRBV11-3 and TRBJ2-1; 7 bases line up with TRBD2. Losses at the gene ends were 1 base for V and 0 bases for J; bases not matched to a gene: 15. CDR3 length: 20 residues. Per the germline V gene, CDR1 is SGHNT and CDR2 is YENEEA. Drawing the rest from reference TRBV11-3 and TRBJ2-1, the complete variable domain is EAGVVQSPRYKIIEKKQPVAFWCNPISGHNTLYWYLQNLGQGPELLIRYENEEAVDDSQLPKDRFSAERLKGVDSTLKIQPAELGDSAVYLCASSLGGVTLARSSYNEQFFGPGTRLTVL.

The chain couples TRBV5-1 to TRBJ2-5; 15 nucleotides line up with TRBD2. Per the germline V gene, CDR1 is SGHRS and CDR2 is YFSETQ. J lost 5 bases, V lost 4 bases, and 6 bases had no gene match. This CDR3 contains 16 residues. The CDR3 coding sequence is TGCGCCAGCAGCGTATGGACTAGCGGGGGGGTCGAGACCCAGTACTTC. Residues: CASSVWTSGGVETQYF.

The chain employs TRBV28 and TRBJ1-1; 7 bases match TRBD1. The V gene end was trimmed by 3 bases and the J gene end by 10 bases; junction bases not matched to a gene: 5. CDR3 length equals 12 residues. The germline gives CDR1 MDHEN, CDR2 SYDVKM. The CDR3 DNA reads as TGTGCCAGCAGTTTCAGGAAGGGGGCAGCTTTCTTT. It translates to CASSFRKGAAFF.

CDR3 coding DNA: TGTGCCAGCTCCGCTGAGGCTAGTTCATACAATGAGCAGTTCTTC. Protein product: CASSAEASSYNEQFF. This chain connects TRBV2 to TRBJ2-1; D ambiguous. Trimming took off 8 bases at V and 4 bases at J, with 18 bases between the two ends. Germline V gene sequence: CDR1 SNHLY, CDR2 FYNNEI. The CDR3 runs 15 residues.

DNA for the CDR3: TGTGCCAGTAGTACCCTAGCGGGGGGCTCAGGGGCCAACGTCCTGACTTTC. Translation: CASSTLAGGSGANVLTF. V and J are TRBV19 and TRBJ2-6; 11 nucleotides line up with TRBD2. CDR1 LNHDA and CDR2 SQIVND come from the germline V gene (reference sequence). CDR3 length: 17 amino acids. V lost 4 bases to trimming and J lost 4 bases; unmatched junction nucleotides: 6.

Concerning this clone: A junction boundary mismatches the germline segment, possibly from a read error. The CDR3 spells CASVLEGGTDTQYF. In nucleotides, the CDR3 is TGTGCTAGTGTTTTGGAGGGGGGCACAGATACGCAGTATTTT. The genes are TRBV12-5 and TRBJ2-3, with D perhaps being TRBD1 or TRBD2 (6 bases each). This CDR3 region has 14 residues. Germline V CDR1 and CDR2: LGHNT, FRNRAP.